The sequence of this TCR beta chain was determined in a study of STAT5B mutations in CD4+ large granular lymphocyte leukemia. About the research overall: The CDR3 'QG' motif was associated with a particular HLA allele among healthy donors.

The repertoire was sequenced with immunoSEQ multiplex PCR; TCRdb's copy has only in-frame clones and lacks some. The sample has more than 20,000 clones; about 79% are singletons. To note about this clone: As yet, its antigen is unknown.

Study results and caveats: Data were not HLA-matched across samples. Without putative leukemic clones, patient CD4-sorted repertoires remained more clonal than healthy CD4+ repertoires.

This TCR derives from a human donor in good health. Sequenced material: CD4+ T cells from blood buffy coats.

CDR3 DNA: TGTGCCAGCTCACCCGGGACCGGGGCGAGGGAGCAGTACTTC. Amino acids: CASSPGTGAREQYF. J is TRBJ2-7 and V is TRBV18; D could derive from TRBD1 or TRBD2 (5 bases each). Looked up from germline, CDR1 is KGHSH and CDR2 is LQKENI. Deletions cut 3 bases from V and 7 bases from J, with 16 bases between. The length of the CDR3 is 14 residues. Together with reference TRBV18 and TRBJ2-7, the CDR3 gives the full variable domain: NAGVMQNPRHLVRRRGQEARLRCSPMKGHSHVYWYRQLPEEGLKFMVYLQKENIIDESGMPKERFSAEFPKEGPSILRIQQVVRGDSAAYFCASSPGTGAREQYFGPGTRLTVT.